Here is one TCR beta chain with its context. Its target is not known. This specimen belongs to a study of cytomegalovirus exposure and HLA in healthy donors. Study-level results: With high specificity and sensitivity, the classifier reportedly diagnosed cytomegalovirus status.

The CDR3 runs 18 residues. The germline CDR1 and CDR2 sequences are SQVTM and ANQGSEA. V was clipped by 0 bases and J by 0 bases; unmatched bases: 10. PCR involved 60 Vbeta and 13 Jbeta primers. The data were produced by immunoSEQ multiplex PCR, yet TCRdb's version contains in-frame clones alone and is incomplete. The profile shows 180,000 or so clones, more than 75% of them singletons. Sequencing was carried out using PBMCs. The sequence was collected from a woman aged 30 to 39 in good health and CMV-seropositive. The chain links TRBV29-1 to TRBJ2-4, with 8 bases lining up with TRBD1. CDR3 region: CSVEDSWVTGGAKNIQYF. CDR3 DNA: TGCAGCGTTGAAGATTCTTGGGTCACAGGGGGAGCCAAAAACATTCAGTACTTC.